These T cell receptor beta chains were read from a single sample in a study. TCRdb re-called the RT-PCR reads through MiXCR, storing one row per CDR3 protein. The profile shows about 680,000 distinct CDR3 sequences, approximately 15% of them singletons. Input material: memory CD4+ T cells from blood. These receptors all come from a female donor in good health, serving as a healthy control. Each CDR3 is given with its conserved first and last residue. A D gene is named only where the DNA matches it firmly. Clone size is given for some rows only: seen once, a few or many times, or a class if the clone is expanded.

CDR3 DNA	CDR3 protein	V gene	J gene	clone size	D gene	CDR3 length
TGTGCCAGCACTTCGGTGGTTGAGCAGTTCTTC	CASTSVVEQFF	TRBV7-9	TRBJ2-1	.	.	11
TGCGCCAGCAGGTTGCGGGAGGGCCTAGAGACCCAGTACTTC	CASRLREGLETQYF	TRBV5-1	TRBJ2-5	.	TRBD2	14
TGTGCCAGCAGTGTGAACAGGGAAAGCGAGCAGTACTTC	CASSVNRESEQYF	TRBV2	TRBJ2-7	.	.	13
TGTGCCAGCAGCTTAAGACAGGGCAGCGAGCAGTACTTC	CASSLRQGSEQYF	TRBV7-3	TRBJ2-7	many	TRBD1	13
TGCAGTGCTAGAGATCAGGGCTTGGCTTTCTTT	CSARDQGLAFF	TRBV20-1	TRBJ1-1	few	.	11
TGCAGTGCTTCGATCGGGGTCATGAACACTGAAGCTTTCTTT	CSASIGVMNTEAFF	TRBV20-1	TRBJ1-1	few	.	14
TGTGCCAGCAGCCGCTTTGGGGGCACTGGAAACACCATATATTTT	CASSRFGGTGNTIYF	TRBV28	TRBJ1-3	many	.	15
TGCGCCAGCAGCGGCGGGACAGGGTCGTGGGGAAGGGTCACCGGGGAGCTGTTTTTT	CASSGGTGSWGRVTGELFF	TRBV5-1	TRBJ2-2	few	TRBD1	19
TGTGCCAGCAGTTTTTATGCGGCCTCCTACGAGCAGTACTTC	CASSFYAASYEQYF	TRBV12-3/TRBV12-4	TRBJ2-7	few	.	14
TGTGCCAGCAGCCAAGGAGGGGCGGAGGAAAAACTGTTTTTT	CASSQGGAEEKLFF	TRBV4-2	TRBJ1-4	.	.	14
TGTGCCAGCACTCTCGTCGGGGAAACTGAAGCTTTCTTT	CASTLVGETEAFF	TRBV9	TRBJ1-1	few	.	13
TGTGCCAGCAGCTTAAGCGGGCCGGGTGGGCAGTACTTC	CASSLSGPGGQYF	TRBV7-8	TRBJ2-7	.	.	13
TGTGCCAGCAGCGGCGGACCGGCTAACGGAGCTTTCTTT	CASSGGPANGAFF	TRBV7-2	TRBJ1-1	many	.	13
TGTGCCATCAGGGACCCCGGACAGGGGCCTGGAAACACCATATATTTT	CAIRDPGQGPGNTIYF	TRBV10-3	TRBJ1-3	few	TRBD1	16
TGCAGTGCTAAGCGGGGGACCTACAATGAGCAGTTCTTC	CSAKRGTYNEQFF	TRBV20-1	TRBJ2-1	few	TRBD2	13
TGTGCCAGCACCGGGGACAACACTGAAGCTTTCTTT	CASTGDNTEAFF	TRBV7-2	TRBJ1-1	many	.	12